This passage covers 11 T cell receptor beta chains from one sample sequenced in a study of cytomegalovirus exposure and HLA in healthy donors. The PCR contained 60 Vbeta and 13 Jbeta primers. Measured with immunoSEQ multiplex PCR; TCRdb has only the in-frame clones, and not every one. The profile shows about 180,000 clones, around 82% of them singletons. The sequencing sample was made of PBMCs. These receptor sequences come from a boy aged 2-15 years in good health and CMV-seronegative.

The V call is TRBV2, the J call TRBJ2-7; no reliable D call. CDR3 length: 11 residues. Germline V gives CDR1 SNHLY, CDR2 FYNNEI. Deletions cut 8 bases from V and 0 bases from J, with 5 bases between. CDR3 sequence reads: CASAGSYEQYF. The CDR3 DNA reads as TGTGCCAGCGCAGGCTCCTACGAGCAGTACTTC.

The V call is TRBV5-5, the J call TRBJ1-2; TRBD1 agrees at 7 bases. This CDR3 region has 14 residues. Per germline, CDR1 SGHKS and CDR2 YYEKEE (reference sequence). Unmatched junction bases numbered 5, after V lost 4 bases and J lost 2 bases. CDR3 sequence (DNA): TGTGCCAGCAGCCTAATGGACAGGAACTATGGCTACACCTTC. Its protein is CASSLMDRNYGYTF.

This clone was recorded a few times. The chain couples TRBV4-1 to TRBJ1-1; TRBD1 aligns across 8 bases. V trimming: 4 bases; J trimming: 1 base; junction bases outside the gene matches: 2. The CDR3 runs 14 residues. Germline V gene lookup returns CDR1 MGHRA and CDR2 YSYEKL. The CDR3 nucleotides are TGCGCCAGCAGCCCCGACAGGGGGAACACTGAAGCTTTCTTT. Its translation: CASSPDRGNTEAFF.

V is TRBV10-3 and J is TRBJ2-2; 8 nucleotides align to TRBD1. From germline, CDR1 is ENHRY and CDR2 SYGVKD. With V trimmed by 2 bases and J by 6 bases, 5 bases remained unmatched. The CDR3 length is 15 residues. The CDR3 sequence is CAISERDRRAGELFF. Written as DNA, the CDR3 is TGTGCCATCAGTGAGAGGGACAGGCGGGCCGGGGAGCTGTTTTTT.

The chain joins TRBV29-1 to TRBJ2-1, with D tentatively TRBD2 (6 bases). The CDR3 has 14 residues. The germline V gene has CDR1 SQVTM and CDR2 ANQGSEA. Trimming left V 4 bases short and J 9 bases short, with 19 bases between. CDR3 sequence: CSVVTEGFHPEQFF. The CDR3 nucleotides are TGCAGCGTTGTAACGGAGGGATTTCATCCTGAGCAGTTCTTC.

This clone was observed a handful of times. The CDR3 nucleotides are TGTGCCAGCAGAGGACAGGGCTTTGGCTACGAGCAGTACTTC. It specifies CASRGQGFGYEQYF. V gene TRBV6-1 combines with J gene TRBJ2-7, with TRBD1 identical over 8 bases. V lost 6 bases, J lost 3 bases, and 7 bases stayed unmatched. CDR3 length: 14 residues. Germline CDR1 and CDR2: MNHNS and SASEGT.

This clone was found a few times. The chain employs TRBV27 and TRBJ1-5, with D unclear. V lost 3 bases and J 0 bases, leaving 6 bases between the germline ends. The CDR3 runs to 14 residues. From germline, CDR1 is MNHEY and CDR2 SMNVEV (reference sequence). DNA of the CDR3: TGTGCCAGCAGTTTCCGTAATAGCAATCAGCCCCAGCATTTT. This gives the protein CASSFRNSNQPQHF.

As regards this clone: The junction departs from germline at one end; a sequencing error may be responsible. V gene TRBV7-7 combines with J gene TRBJ2-1; maybe TRBD2 (5 bases). The germline CDR1 and CDR2 sequences are SSHAT and FNYEAQ (reference sequence). CDR3 length: 15 residues. The CDR3 bases are TGTGCTAGCAGCCCTAGGACGGGGTATTACAATGAGCAGTTCTTC. Translating gives CASSPRTGYYNEQFF.

J is TRBJ1-5 and V is TRBV23-1; D call uncertain. TRBV23-1 is labeled an ORF, and its function is uncertain. Trimming removed 2 bases at V and 3 bases at J, with 14 bases between. The CDR3 sequence is 16 residues long. The CDR3 loop is CASSQIENRTNQPQHF. Written as DNA, the CDR3 is TGCGCCAGCAGTCAAATCGAAAATAGAACCAATCAGCCCCAGCATTTT.

This rearrangement joins TRBV27 to TRBJ2-3; D not resolved. Looked up from germline, CDR1 is MNHEY and CDR2 is SMNVEV (reference sequence). The CDR3 consists of 15 residues. Trimming pared 5 bases from V and 4 bases from J, leaving 16 bases between. CDR3: CASSLKRSSPDTQYF. CDR3 bases: TGTGCCAGCAGTCTAAAGCGATCCTCACCAGATACGCAGTATTTT.

The genes are TRBV9 and TRBJ1-4; tentative D call: TRBD1 (5 bases). The CDR3 contains 15 residues. Trimming took off 0 bases at V and 5 bases at J, with 11 bases between the two ends. Germline loops: CDR1 SGDLS, CDR2 YYNGEE. In DNA, the CDR3 is TGTGCCAGCAGCGTAGGGGGCCGACGAAATGAAAAACTGTTTTTT. Protein product: CASSVGGRRNEKLFF.